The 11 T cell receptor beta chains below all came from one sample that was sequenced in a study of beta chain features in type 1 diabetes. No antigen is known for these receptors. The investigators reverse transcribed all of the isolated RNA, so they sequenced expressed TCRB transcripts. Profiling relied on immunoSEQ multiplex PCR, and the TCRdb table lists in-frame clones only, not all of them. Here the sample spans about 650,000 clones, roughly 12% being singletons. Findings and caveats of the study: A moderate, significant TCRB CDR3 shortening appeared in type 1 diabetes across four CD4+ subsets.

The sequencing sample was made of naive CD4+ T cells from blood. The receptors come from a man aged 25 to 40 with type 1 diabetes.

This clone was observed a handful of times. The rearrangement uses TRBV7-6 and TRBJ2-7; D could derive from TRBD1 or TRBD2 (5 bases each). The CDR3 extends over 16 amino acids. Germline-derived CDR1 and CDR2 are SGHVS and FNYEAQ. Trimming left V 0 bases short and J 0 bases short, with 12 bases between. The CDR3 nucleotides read TGTGCCAGCAGCTTAGCGATCAAGGGGAGCTCCTACGAGCAGTACTTC. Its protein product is CASSLAIKGSSYEQYF.

Written as DNA, the CDR3 is TGTGCCAGCAGCCAATTTAGCAACGCCGGGGTTGAATATGGCTACACCTTC. Translating gives CASSQFSNAGVEYGYTF. The chain joins TRBV4-2 to TRBJ1-2, with D hard to call. V was pared by 2 bases and J by 5 bases, with 21 bases between. Germline V gene data show CDR1 as LGHNA and CDR2 as YNFKEQ. The CDR3 length is 17 residues.

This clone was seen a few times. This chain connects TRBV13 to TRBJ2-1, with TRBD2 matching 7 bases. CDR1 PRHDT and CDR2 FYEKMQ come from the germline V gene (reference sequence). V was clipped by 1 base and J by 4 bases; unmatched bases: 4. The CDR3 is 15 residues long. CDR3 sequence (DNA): TGTGCCAGCAGCTTAGCGGCGGGGGTGTACAATGAGCAGTTCTTC. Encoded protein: CASSLAAGVYNEQFF.

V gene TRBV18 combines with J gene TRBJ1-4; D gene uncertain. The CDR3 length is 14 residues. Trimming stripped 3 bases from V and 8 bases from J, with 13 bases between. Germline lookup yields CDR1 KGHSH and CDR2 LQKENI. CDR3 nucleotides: TGTGCCAGCTCACCCGGGTCGGTCGAAGAAAAACTGTTTTTT. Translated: CASSPGSVEEKLFF.

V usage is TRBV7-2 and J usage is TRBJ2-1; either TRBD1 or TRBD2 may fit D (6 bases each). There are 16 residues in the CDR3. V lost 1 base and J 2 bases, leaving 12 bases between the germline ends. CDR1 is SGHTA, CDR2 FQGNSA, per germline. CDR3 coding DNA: TGTGCCAGCAGCTTAGGCAGGGGACTTGCCTACAATGAGCAGTTCTTC. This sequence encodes CASSLGRGLAYNEQFF.

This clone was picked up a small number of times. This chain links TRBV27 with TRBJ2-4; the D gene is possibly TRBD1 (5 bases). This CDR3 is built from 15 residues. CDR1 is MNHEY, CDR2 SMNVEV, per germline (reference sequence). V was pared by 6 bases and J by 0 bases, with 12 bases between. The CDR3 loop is CASRPGWLAKNIQYF. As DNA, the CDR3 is TGTGCCAGCAGGCCAGGGTGGTTAGCCAAAAACATTCAGTACTTC.

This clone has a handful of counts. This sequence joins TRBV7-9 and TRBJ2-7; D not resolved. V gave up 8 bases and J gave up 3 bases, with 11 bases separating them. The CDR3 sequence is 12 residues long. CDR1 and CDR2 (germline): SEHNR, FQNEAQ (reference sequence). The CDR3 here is CASSGQSYEQYF. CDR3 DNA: TGTGCCAGCTCCGGGCAGAGCTACGAGCAGTACTTC.

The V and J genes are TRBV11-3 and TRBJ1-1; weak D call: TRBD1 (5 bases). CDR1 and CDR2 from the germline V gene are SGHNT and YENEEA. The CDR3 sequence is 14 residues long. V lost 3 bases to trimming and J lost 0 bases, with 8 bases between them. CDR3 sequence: CASSFQGLNTEAFF. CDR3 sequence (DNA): TGTGCCAGCAGCTTCCAGGGATTGAACACTGAAGCTTTCTTT.

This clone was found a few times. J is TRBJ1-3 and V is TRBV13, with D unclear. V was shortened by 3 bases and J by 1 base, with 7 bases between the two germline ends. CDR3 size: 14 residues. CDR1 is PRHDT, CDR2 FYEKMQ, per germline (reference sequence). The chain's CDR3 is CASSLGGSGNTIYF. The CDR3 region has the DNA TGTGCCAGCAGCTTGGGTGGGTCTGGAAACACCATATATTTT.

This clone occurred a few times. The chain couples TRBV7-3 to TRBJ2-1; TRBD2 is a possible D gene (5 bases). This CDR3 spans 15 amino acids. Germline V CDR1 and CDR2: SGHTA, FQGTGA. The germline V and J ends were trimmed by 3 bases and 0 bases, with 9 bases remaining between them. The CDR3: CASSFDDYSYNEQFF. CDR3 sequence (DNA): TGTGCCAGCAGCTTCGATGACTACTCCTACAATGAGCAGTTCTTC.

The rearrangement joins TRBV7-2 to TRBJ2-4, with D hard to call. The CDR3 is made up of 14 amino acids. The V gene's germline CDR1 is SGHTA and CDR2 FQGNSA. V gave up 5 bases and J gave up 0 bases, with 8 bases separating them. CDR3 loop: CASSGLLAKNIQYF. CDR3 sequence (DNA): TGTGCCAGCAGCGGGCTGCTAGCCAAAAACATTCAGTACTTC.